Listed below are T cell receptor beta chains from one sample, sequenced in a study of synovial regulatory T cells in juvenile arthritis. Method: immunoSEQ multiplex PCR; TCRdb's copy keeps in-frame clones and lacks some. The table lists about 10,000 clones, with just over 0.9% in the top ten. The specimen was Treg cells from blood. The receptors were sampled from a donor between 2 and 29 years old with juvenile idiopathic arthritis. CDR3s include the opening cysteine and the closing phenylalanine or tryptophan.

V: TRBV2; J: TRBJ2-2; length: 13; CDR3: CASRTRGTGELFF
V: TRBV7-9; J: TRBJ2-6; length: 15; CDR3: CASTIVGVSANVLTF
V: TRBV10-3; J: TRBJ2-5; length: 11; CDR3: CASRQRETQYF
V: TRBV27; J: TRBJ2-7; length: 14; CDR3: CASTVRAGLYEQYF
V: TRBV28; J: TRBJ2-5; length: 17; CDR3: CASSPLLALTYQETQYF
V: TRBV5-6; J: TRBJ1-2; length: 16; CDR3: CASTTTPGQGARGYTF
V: TRBV6-1; J: TRBJ1-2; length: 13; CDR3: CASSEGGRHGYTF
V: TRBV4-2; J: TRBJ1-5; length: 16; CDR3: CASSQDYRVSNQPQHF
V: TRBV6-6; J: TRBJ1-5; length: 13; CDR3: CASKKTGLPPQHF
V: TRBV9; J: TRBJ2-1; length: 13; CDR3: CASSLGGIGEQFF
V: TRBV6-6; J: TRBJ1-3; length: 14; CDR3: CASSYGQGKGTIYF
V: TRBV18; J: TRBJ2-2; length: 17; CDR3: CASSPPRLPGGSGELFF
V: TRBV2; J: TRBJ2-7; length: 11; CDR3: CATLDSYEQYF
V: TRBV5-6; J: TRBJ2-2; length: 13; CDR3: CASGSGVIGELFF
V: TRBV10-3; J: TRBJ2-1; length: 13; CDR3: CAISRTGGNEQFF
V: TRBV27; J: TRBJ2-7; length: 14; CDR3: CASSLSVEGRTQYF
V: TRBV7-9; J: TRBJ1-3; length: 15; CDR3: CASRSPDSTGNTIYF
V: TRBV6-6; J: TRBJ1-2; length: 13; CDR3: CASSRYRDLNYTF
V: TRBV5-6; J: TRBJ1-1; length: 15; CDR3: CASSLYGQGASDAFF
V: TRBV5-4; J: TRBJ2-1; length: 15; CDR3: CASSLGGSSYNEQFF
V: TRBV2; J: TRBJ2-7; length: 11; CDR3: CASRLYYEQYF
V: TRBV9; J: TRBJ2-1; length: 14; CDR3: CASSVVAAGGEQFF
V: TRBV7-9; J: TRBJ1-1; length: 14; CDR3: CASSLGRVGTEAFF
V: TRBV5-1; J: TRBJ2-5; length: 16; CDR3: CASSLGARQGIETQYF
V: TRBV6-8; J: TRBJ2-7; length: 16; CDR3: CASRLRFVGASYEQYF
V: TRBV28; J: TRBJ2-7; length: 13; CDR3: CASSFSRGYEQYF
V: TRBV5-4; J: TRBJ1-1; length: 15; CDR3: CASSAPGTVNTEAFF
V: TRBV7-9; J: TRBJ2-2; length: 17; CDR3: CASSLTSGLLNTGELFF
V: TRBV5-1; J: TRBJ1-1; length: 14; CDR3: CASSLGPMNTEAFF
V: TRBV30; J: TRBJ1-1; length: 13; CDR3: CAWNYDGNTEAFF
V: TRBV9; J: TRBJ1-5; length: 15; CDR3: CASSVHGQVNQPQHF
V: TRBV4-1; J: TRBJ2-1; length: 17; CDR3: CASARLAGESSDNEQFF
V: TRBV6-1; J: TRBJ1-2; length: 15; CDR3: CASKSPPGVGTGYTF
V: TRBV19; J: TRBJ1-2; length: 11; CDR3: CATKGPRGYTF
V: TRBV30; J: TRBJ1-3; length: 17; CDR3: CAWSASLQGARGNTIYF
V: TRBV5-1; J: TRBJ2-7; length: 14; CDR3: CASSGTSGGYEQYF
V: TRBV28; J: TRBJ2-7; length: 13; CDR3: CASRRNRPYEQYF